The sequence of this T cell receptor (beta chain) was determined in a study of regulatory T cells. Study-wide points: In CD3G-deficient patients, conventional CD4+ T cells were enriched for hydrophobic CDR3 residues at positions 6 and 7. Regulatory T cells showed the strongest V-J pair restriction and V/J gene skewing among patient repertoires.

The primer mix had 52 TRBV and 13 TRBJ primers. Some clones are missing from TCRdb's copy, which holds only in-frame ones; the method was immunoSEQ multiplex PCR. The top ten hold about 1.3% of the sample, which has about 21,000 clones, 88% seen once. On this clone itself: As yet, its antigen is unknown.

All CD3G-deficient patients showed autoimmunity, more severe in two. Patients, 2 to 39 years old, had expanded memory T-cell proportions. CD4+ T cells were divided by sorting: CD25-high CD127-low Tregs, CD25-low CD127-high conventional cells. The CDR3 totals 16 residues. Per germline, CDR1 SEHNR and CDR2 FQNEAQ (reference sequence). V dropped 0 bases and J dropped 1 base, with 11 bases sitting between them. The TCR comes from a child aged 5 to 17 with CD3G deficiency. The chain links TRBV7-9 to TRBJ2-3; TRBD2 might be the D (6 bases). Sequencing was performed on conventional CD4+ T cells sorted from blood. The DNA of the CDR3 is TGTGCCAGCAGCTTAGCGTTATCGGGAGGCACAGATACGCAGTATTTT. It specifies CASSLALSGGTDTQYF. The full variable domain, rest sourced from reference TRBV7-9 and TRBJ2-3, is DTGVSQNPRHKITKRGQNVTFRCDPISEHNRLYWYRQTLGQGPEFLTYFQNEAQLEKSRLLSDRFSAERPKGSFSTLEIQRTEQGDSAMYLCASSLALSGGTDTQYFGPGTRLTVL.